What follows is one T cell receptor beta chain and its context. Its antigen remains unidentified. No base qualities exist here, and no much larger clone lies one base off it. The sample is drawn from a study of memory CD4+ T cells and cytomegalovirus serostatus (dated by TCRdb to about 2019). Describing the broader study: The roughly 33 healthy Belgian adults in the cohort included 9 who were CMV seropositive and around 25 who were CMV seronegative. To replicate a published TCR-based CMV serostatus classifier, the study sequenced CD4+ memory TCRbeta repertoires from a Belgian cohort whose cytomegalovirus serostatus was known.

A FACSAria II was used to sort memory CD4+ T cells, defined as single viable CD3+CD4+CD8-CD45RO+ cells. To determine CMV serostatus, a Roche Elecsys assay was used that detects serum IgG against CMV pp150, pp28, p38 and p52. Once the samples were thawed, total CD4+ T cells were enriched through positive selection using CD4 magnetic microbeads. Samples originated from another study that specifically interrogated the CD4+ T cell memory repertoire. Peripheral blood mononuclear cells were isolated and cryopreserved according to standard operating procedures, and serum was kept at -80 degrees C. The staining used CD3-PerCP (BW264/56), CD4-APC (RPA-T4), CD45RO-PE (UCHT1) and CD8-Pacific Orange (3B5) antibodies, and Sytox blue was used to exclude non-viable cells. General findings and caveats noted by the study authors: On the Belgian cohort, the classifier built on the original framework reached a median bootstrapped AUC of about 0.95, with a 95% CI of 0.76-1.00. Among the 160 or so previously reported CMV-associated TCRbeta sequences, 60 to 70 showed up in the CD4+ memory repertoires, with each one found in between one and five individuals. CMV serostatus prediction reached a median bootstrapped AUC of 0.95 with the original framework and 0.91 with a US-trained random forest. Only CD4+CD45RO+ memory cells were sequenced, in contrast to the original study, which included naive and memory CD4+ and CD8+ populations. The results were interpreted as suggesting that the CMV-associated TCR signature is largely present in the CD4+ memory repertoire.

The Quick-DNA Microprep Kit was used to extract genomic DNA from the sorted cells. Amplification of TCRbeta DNA was done with the immunoSEQ hsTCRbeta kit, following the protocol from the manufacturer. TCRbeta libraries were sequenced on an Illumina MiSeq instrument. As for how the authors treated the data: After out-of-frame sequences were removed, 2,204,828 distinct TCRbeta sequences remained, averaging about 67,000 per individual. Each individual was scored by the count of around 160 previously reported CMV-associated TCRbeta sequences and the total productive distinct TCRbeta count. A beta-binomial model was reimplemented in Python, and scikit-learn random forests with default parameters were trained on data from the US cohort. Classifier performance on the Belgian cohort was summarized as median AUC with percentile confidence intervals calculated over 10,000 bootstrap iterations. Drawn from immuneACCESS, this table holds only the in-frame rearrangements with V and J called that TCRdb kept. Clones are partly lost; checked studies trace under half to an unresolved V gene and leave the rest unexplained. V, J and clone size reflect that table, while D and trimming were determined from the DNA. The sample data list about 25,000 clones, and roughly 80% of these were observed just once. Less than 1.2% of the sample is taken by the ten largest.

The CDR3 spans 14 residues, from the cysteine through the phenylalanine. Left in the record is the CDR3 DNA by itself, 42 bases read in frame from the first base. The germline V gene sets CDR1 to MNHNS and CDR2 to SASEGT. A distance of 13 bases separates the germline ends of V and J, which lose 7 bases and 1 base respectively. This clonotype was obtained from an adult in good health and CMV-seronegative. The V gene is TRBV6-1 and the J gene is TRBJ2-5; D gene: possibly TRBD2, on 5 matching bases. Sequences were obtained from memory CD4+ T cells from blood. Read as DNA, the sequence is TGTGCCAGCACCGAGGGAACTATCCAAGAGACCCAGTACTTC. Its protein product is CASTEGTIQETQYF.